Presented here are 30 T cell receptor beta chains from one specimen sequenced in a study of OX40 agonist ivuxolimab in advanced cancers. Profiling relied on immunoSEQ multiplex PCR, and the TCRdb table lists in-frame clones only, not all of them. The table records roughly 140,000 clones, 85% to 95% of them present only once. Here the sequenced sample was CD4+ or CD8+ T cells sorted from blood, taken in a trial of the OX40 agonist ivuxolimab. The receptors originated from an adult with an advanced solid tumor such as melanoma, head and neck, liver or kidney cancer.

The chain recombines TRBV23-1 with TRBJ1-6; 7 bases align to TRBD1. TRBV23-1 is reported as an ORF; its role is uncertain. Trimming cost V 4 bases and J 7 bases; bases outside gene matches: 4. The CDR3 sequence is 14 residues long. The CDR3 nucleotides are TGCGCCAGCAGTCGGGGGGGACAGAATTCACCCCTCCACTTT. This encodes CASSRGGQNSPLHF.

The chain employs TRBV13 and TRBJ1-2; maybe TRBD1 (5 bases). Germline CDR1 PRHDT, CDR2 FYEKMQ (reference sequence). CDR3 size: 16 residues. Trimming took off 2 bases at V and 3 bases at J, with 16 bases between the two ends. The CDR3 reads CASSLFGGTTHYGYTF. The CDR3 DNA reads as TGTGCCAGCAGCTTATTTGGGGGAACGACTCACTATGGCTACACCTTC. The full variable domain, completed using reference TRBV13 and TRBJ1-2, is AAGVIQSPRHLIKEKRETATLKCYPIPRHDTVYWYQQGPGQDPQFLISFYEKMQSDKGSIPDRFSAQQFSDYHSELNMSSLELGDSALYFCASSLFGGTTHYGYTFGSGTRLTVV.

The CDR3 DNA reads TGTGCCAGCAGCTTGAGATCTTCCGGGACAGGGCATCAGCCCCAGCATTTT. Translated: CASSLRSSGTGHQPQHF. The chain combines TRBV5-6 with TRBJ1-5, with 9 bases identical to TRBD1. Losses at the gene ends were 1 base for V and 5 bases for J; bases not matched to a gene: 10. This CDR3 spans 17 amino acids. Germline CDR1 is SGHDT and CDR2 is YYEEEE.

The CDR3 bases are TGTGCCAGTAGTAGGGACAGGGCTTCTGGAAACACCATATATTTT. It encodes CASSRDRASGNTIYF. The chain recombines TRBV19 with TRBJ1-3; 9 bases match TRBD1. Germline assignment: CDR1 LNHDA and CDR2 SQIVND (reference sequence). Losses at the gene ends were 4 bases for V and 1 base for J; bases not matched to a gene: 2. This CDR3 contains 15 residues.

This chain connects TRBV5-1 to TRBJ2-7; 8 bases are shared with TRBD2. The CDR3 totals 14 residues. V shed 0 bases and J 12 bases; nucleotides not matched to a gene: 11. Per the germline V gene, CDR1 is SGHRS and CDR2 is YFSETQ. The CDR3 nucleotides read TGCGCCAGCAGCTTGGATCAATTAAGCGGGAGAGGGTACTTC. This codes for CASSLDQLSGRGYF. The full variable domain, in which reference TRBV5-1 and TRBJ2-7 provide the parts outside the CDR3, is KAGVTQTPRYLIKTRGQQVTLSCSPISGHRSVSWYQQTPGQGLQFLFEYFSETQRNKGNFPGRFSGRQFSNSRSEMNVSTLELGDSALYLCASSLDQLSGRGYFGPGTRLTVT.

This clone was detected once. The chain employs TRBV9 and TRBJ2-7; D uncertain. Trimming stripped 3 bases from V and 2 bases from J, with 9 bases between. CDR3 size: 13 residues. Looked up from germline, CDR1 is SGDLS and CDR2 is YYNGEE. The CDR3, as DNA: TGTGCCAGCAGCGAGTCCCCCACCTACGAGCAGTACTTC. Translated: CASSESPTYEQYF. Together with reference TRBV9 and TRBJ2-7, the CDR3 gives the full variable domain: DSGVTQTPKHLITATGQRVTLRCSPRSGDLSVYWYQQSLDQGLQFLIQYYNGEERAKGNILERFSAQQFPDLHSELNLSSLELGDSALYFCASSESPTYEQYFGPGTRLTVT.

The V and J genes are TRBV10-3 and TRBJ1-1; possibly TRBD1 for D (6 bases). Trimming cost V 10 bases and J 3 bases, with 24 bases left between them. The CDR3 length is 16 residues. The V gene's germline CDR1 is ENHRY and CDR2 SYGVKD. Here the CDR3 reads CATHEGGASTDTEAFF. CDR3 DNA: TGTGCCACCCACGAGGGGGGCGCATCAACGGACACTGAAGCTTTCTTT.

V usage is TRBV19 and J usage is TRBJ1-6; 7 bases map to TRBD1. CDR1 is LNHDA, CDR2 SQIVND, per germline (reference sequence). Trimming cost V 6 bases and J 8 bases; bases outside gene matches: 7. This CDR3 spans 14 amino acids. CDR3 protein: CASRSRDSYSPLHF. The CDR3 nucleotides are TGTGCCAGTAGAAGCCGGGACAGCTATTCACCCCTCCACTTT.

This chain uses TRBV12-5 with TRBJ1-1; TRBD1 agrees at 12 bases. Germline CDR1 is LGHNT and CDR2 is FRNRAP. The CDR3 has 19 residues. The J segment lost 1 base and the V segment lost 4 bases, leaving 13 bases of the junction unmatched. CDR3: CASGWGTGGVGERNTEAFF. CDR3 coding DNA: TGTGCTAGTGGTTGGGGGACAGGGGGCGTGGGTGAGCGGAACACTGAAGCTTTCTTT.

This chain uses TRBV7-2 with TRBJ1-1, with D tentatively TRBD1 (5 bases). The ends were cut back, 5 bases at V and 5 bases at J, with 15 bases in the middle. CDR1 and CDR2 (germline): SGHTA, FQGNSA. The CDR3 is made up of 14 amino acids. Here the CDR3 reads CASSTTRVGTEAFF. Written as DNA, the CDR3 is TGTGCCAGCAGCACCACCAGGGTAGGGACTGAAGCTTTCTTT.

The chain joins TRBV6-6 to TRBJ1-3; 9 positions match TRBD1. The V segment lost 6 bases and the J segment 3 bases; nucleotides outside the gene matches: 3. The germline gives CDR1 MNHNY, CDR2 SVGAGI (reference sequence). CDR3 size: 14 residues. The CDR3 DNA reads TGTGCCAGCAGCCGACAGGGGGTTGGAAACACCATATATTTT. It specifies CASSRQGVGNTIYF.

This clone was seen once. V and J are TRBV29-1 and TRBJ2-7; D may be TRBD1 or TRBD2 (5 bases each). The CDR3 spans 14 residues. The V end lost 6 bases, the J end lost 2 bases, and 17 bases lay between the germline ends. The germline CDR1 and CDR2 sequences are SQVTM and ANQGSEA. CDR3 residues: CSVATGTAAYEQYF. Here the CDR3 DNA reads TGCAGCGTCGCCACCGGGACGGCCGCCTACGAGCAGTACTTC.

CDR3 in amino acids: CASTPEGVARTEAFF. The CDR3 nucleotides are TGTGCCAGCACCCCGGAGGGGGTGGCGAGAACTGAAGCTTTCTTT. The genes are TRBV28 and TRBJ1-1; TRBD1 is a possible D gene (6 bases). This CDR3 is built from 15 residues. Germline V gives CDR1 MDHEN, CDR2 SYDVKM. Trimming left V 7 bases short and J 5 bases short, with 20 bases between.

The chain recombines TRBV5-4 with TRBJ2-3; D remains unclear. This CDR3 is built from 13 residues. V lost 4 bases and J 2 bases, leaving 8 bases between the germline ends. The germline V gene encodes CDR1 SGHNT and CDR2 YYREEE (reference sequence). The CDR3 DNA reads TGTGCCAGCAGCCCGGCCTCCACAGATACGCAGTATTTT. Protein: CASSPASTDTQYF.

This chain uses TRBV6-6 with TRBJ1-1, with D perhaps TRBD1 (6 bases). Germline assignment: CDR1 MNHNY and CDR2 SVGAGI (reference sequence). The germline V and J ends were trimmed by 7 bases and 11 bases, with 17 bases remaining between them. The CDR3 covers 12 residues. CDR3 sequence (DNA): TGTGCCAGCAATCCACAGGGCGGGCGGGCTTTCTTT. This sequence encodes CASNPQGGRAFF.

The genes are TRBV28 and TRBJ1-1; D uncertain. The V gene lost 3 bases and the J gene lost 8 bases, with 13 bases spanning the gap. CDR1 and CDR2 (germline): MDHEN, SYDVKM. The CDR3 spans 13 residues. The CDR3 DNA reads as TGTGCCAGCAGTTTTCCTCATAGCAGAGAAGCTTTCTTT. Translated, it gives CASSFPHSREAFF. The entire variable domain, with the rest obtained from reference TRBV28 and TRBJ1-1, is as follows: DVKVTQSSRYLVKRTGEKVFLECVQDMDHENMFWYRQDPGLGLRLIYFSYDVKMKEKGDIPEGYSVSREKKERFSLILESASTNQTSMYLCASSFPHSREAFFGQGTRLTVV.

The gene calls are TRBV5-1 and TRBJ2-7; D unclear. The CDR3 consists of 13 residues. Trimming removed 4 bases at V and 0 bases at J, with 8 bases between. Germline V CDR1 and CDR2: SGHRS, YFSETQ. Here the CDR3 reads CASSVGPSYEQYF. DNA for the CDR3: TGCGCCAGCAGCGTTGGACCCTCCTACGAGCAGTACTTC.

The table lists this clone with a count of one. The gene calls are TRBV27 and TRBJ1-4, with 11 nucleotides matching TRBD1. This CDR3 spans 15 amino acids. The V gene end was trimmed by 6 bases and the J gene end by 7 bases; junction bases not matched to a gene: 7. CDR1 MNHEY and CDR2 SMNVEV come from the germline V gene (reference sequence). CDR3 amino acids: CASRHGGTGGEKLFF. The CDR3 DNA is TGTGCCAGCAGGCACGGTGGGACAGGGGGTGAAAAACTGTTTTTT.

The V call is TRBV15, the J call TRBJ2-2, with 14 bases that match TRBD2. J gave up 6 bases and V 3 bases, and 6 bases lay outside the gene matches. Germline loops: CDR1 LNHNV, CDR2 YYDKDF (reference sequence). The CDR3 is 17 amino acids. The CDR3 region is CATSRGGLAGVAGELFF. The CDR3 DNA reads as TGTGCCACCAGCAGGGGGGGACTAGCGGGAGTAGCCGGGGAGCTGTTTTTT.

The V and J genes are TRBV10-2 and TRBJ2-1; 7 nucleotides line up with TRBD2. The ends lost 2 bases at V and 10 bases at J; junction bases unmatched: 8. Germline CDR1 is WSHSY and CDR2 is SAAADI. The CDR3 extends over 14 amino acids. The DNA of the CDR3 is TGCGCCAGCAGTGAGGGGGCGGGAGTGAAGGAGCAGTTCTTC. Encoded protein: CASSEGAGVKEQFF.

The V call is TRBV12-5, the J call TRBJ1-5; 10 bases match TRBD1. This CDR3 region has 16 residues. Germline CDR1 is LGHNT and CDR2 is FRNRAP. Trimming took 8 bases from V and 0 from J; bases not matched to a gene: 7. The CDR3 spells CASSGGQGGSNQPQHF. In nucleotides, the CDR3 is TGTGCTAGTTCCGGCGGACAGGGGGGTAGCAATCAGCCCCAGCATTTT.

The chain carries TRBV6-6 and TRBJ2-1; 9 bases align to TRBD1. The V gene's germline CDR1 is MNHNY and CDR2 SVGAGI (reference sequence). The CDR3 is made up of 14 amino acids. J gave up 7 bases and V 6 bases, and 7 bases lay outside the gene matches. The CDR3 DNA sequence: TGTGCCAGCAGCCCACAGGGGGCTGGGAATGAGCAGTTCTTC. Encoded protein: CASSPQGAGNEQFF.

CDR3 nucleotide sequence: TGCAGCGTTGATACCGGATTGGGTCGGGGCGAGCAGTACTTC. This gives the protein CSVDTGLGRGEQYF. V usage is TRBV29-1 and J usage is TRBJ2-7; a weak D match, TRBD2 (5 bases). Trimming took 3 bases from V and 6 from J, leaving 18 bases between them. Germline CDR1 is SQVTM and CDR2 is ANQGSEA. This CDR3 is built from 14 residues.

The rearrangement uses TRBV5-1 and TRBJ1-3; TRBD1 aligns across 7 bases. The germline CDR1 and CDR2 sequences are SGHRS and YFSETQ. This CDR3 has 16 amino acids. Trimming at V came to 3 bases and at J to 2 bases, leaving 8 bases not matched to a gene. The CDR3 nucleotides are TGCGCCAGCAGCTGGGGGACAGTAACTGCTGGAAACACCATATATTTT. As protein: CASSWGTVTAGNTIYF.

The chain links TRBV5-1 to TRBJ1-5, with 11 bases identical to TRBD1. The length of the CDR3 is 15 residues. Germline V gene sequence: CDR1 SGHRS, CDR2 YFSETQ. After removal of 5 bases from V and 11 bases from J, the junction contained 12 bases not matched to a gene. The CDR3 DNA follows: TGCGCCAGCAGTCCGGGGACAGGGGGTGGAAGGGCCCAGCATTTT. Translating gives CASSPGTGGGRAQHF.

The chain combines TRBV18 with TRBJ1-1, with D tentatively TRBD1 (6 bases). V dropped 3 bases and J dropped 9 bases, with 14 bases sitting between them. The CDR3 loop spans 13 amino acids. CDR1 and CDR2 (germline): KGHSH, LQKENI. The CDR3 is CASSPQGPFKAFF. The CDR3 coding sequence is TGTGCCAGCTCACCTCAGGGGCCGTTTAAAGCTTTCTTT.

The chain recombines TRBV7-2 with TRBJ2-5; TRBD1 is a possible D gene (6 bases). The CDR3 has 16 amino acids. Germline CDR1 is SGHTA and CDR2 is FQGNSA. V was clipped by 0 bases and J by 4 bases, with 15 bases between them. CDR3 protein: CASSLAAINRVETQYF. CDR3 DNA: TGTGCCAGCAGCTTAGCCGCCATAAACAGGGTAGAGACCCAGTACTTC.

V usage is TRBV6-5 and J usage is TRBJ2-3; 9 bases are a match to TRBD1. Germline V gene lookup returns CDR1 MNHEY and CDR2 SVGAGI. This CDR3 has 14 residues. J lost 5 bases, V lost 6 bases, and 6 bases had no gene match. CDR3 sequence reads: CASRSGQGGDTQYF. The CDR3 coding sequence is TGTGCCAGCAGGTCGGGACAGGGTGGAGATACGCAGTATTTT.

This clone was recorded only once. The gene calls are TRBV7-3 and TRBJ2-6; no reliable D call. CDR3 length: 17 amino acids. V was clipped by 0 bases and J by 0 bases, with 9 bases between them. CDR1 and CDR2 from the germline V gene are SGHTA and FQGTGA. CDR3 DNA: TGTGCCAGCAGCTTAACGTTGTTGAGCTCTGGGGCCAACGTCCTGACTTTC. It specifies CASSLTLLSSGANVLTF.

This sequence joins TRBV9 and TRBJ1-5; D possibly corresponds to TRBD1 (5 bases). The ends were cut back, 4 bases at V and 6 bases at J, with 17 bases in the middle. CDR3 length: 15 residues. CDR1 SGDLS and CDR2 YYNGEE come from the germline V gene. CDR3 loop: CASSPGGGVVQPQHF. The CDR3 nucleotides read TGTGCCAGCAGCCCCGGCGGGGGGGTGGTTCAGCCCCAGCATTTT.